The entry below gives a single T cell receptor beta chain sequence along with its context. Its target is unknown. Samples were taken at baseline and on day 1 of cycles 4 and 7. This entry belongs to a study of OX40 agonist ivuxolimab in advanced cancers. Study as a whole: Ivuxolimab is an agonistic anti-OX40 (CD134) antibody, and patients were treated with it. Regarding the study as a whole: Doses of 0.1 to 3.0 mg/kg were accompanied by clonal expansion of CD4+ and CD8+ blood T cells by week 6.

V lost 5 bases and J 7 bases, leaving 18 bases between the germline ends. From germline, CDR1 is GTSNPN and CDR2 SVGIG (reference sequence). The CDR3 totals 14 residues. Profiling relied on immunoSEQ multiplex PCR, and the TCRdb table lists in-frame clones only, not all of them. This table holds 90,000 or so clones, under 95% found once. The TCR sequence derives from an adult with an advanced solid tumor such as melanoma, head and neck, liver or kidney cancer. The material sequenced was CD4+ or CD8+ T cells sorted from blood, taken in a trial of the OX40 agonist ivuxolimab. The rearrangement links TRBV30 to TRBJ1-5; weak D call: TRBD1 (6 bases). The CDR3, as DNA: TGTGCCTGGGGAGGGCAGGGGATATTACAGCCCCAGCATTTT. It specifies CAWGGQGILQPQHF.